The 2 T cell receptor beta chains below were found in one sample sequenced in a study of blood T cell repertoires in COVID-19. Clones were sequenced by immunoSEQ multiplex PCR, and TCRdb holds only the in-frame ones, with some missing. Of over 200,000 clones in the sample, more than 70% were seen once. Sequences were obtained from peripheral blood. The receptors were sampled from a woman aged 40 to 50 who had recovered from COVID-19.

In this sample, this clone turned up once. This chain joins TRBV3-1 (or the pseudogene TRBV3-2) and TRBJ2-1; 8 bases are shared with TRBD2. Germline V gene lookup returns CDR1 LGHDT and CDR2 YNNKEL (reference sequence). The CDR3 length is 18 residues. V lost 4 bases to trimming and J lost 10 bases; unmatched junction nucleotides: 21. The DNA of the CDR3 is TGTGCCAGCAGCCCGGGGGGCAGGGTAGCGGGGACCTCCGGGGAGCAGTTCTTC. It encodes CASSPGGRVAGTSGEQFF.

The chain recombines TRBV30 with TRBJ1-5; D might be TRBD1 (5 bases). Per the germline V gene, CDR1 is GTSNPN and CDR2 is SVGIG (reference sequence). The CDR3 spans 13 residues. V was shortened by 0 bases and J by 4 bases, with 7 bases between the two germline ends. The CDR3 DNA follows: TGTGCCTGGAGTGTGGGGCCAAATCAGCCCCAGCATTTT. Protein sequence: CAWSVGPNQPQHF.